A single T cell receptor beta chain is shown here with its context. This clone's antigen is unknown. Per-nucleotide qualities are absent, and no much larger clonotype sits a single base away. The CDR3 goes from the cysteine to the phenylalanine over 15 residues. The CDR3 DNA has 45 bases and is translated from base 1. CDR1 and CDR2, looked up from the germline V gene, are SGHRS and YFSETQ. For this chain, trimming is 2 bases at the V end and 9 bases at the J end, and the number of junction bases without a gene match is 11. The immunoSEQ assay at survey resolution was applied to genomic DNA for sequencing of TCRbeta rearrangements. The original pipeline was this. Clonotypes representing more than 5% of the repertoire were considered putative leukemic clones, and around 59 such clones were identified across some 25 patients. In the TCR sequencing data, the lowest productive clonotype frequency that could be detected was 2.59 x 10-5. Only productive TCRbeta rearrangements, meaning sequences that were complete and in-frame, were kept for the analyses. The clonality of each sample was calculated as Simpson clonality in the immunoSEQ Analyzer version 3.0. Based on frequency, clones were grouped as very rare, small, medium, large (1-20%) or hyperexpanded (>20%). Generation probabilities were estimated with OLGA 1.2.3, V-gene circos plots were generated with VDJtools, specificities were searched for in VDJdb, and CDR3 motifs were identified with GLIPH. As stored in TCRdb, this immuneACCESS dataset retains in-frame rearrangements with V and J assigned. A fraction of the clones does not appear; measured against another copy, unresolved V genes explain less than half of the discrepancy, and the remainder lacks a known reason. V, J and clone size derive from that table, while D and trimming were established from the DNA sequence. The sample table contains 550 to 600 clones; only one count was recorded for about 69% of them. More than 90% of the sample is held by the ten biggest clonotypes.

The CD4+ T-LGLL patients were recruited through hematology units in Padova (Italy), Helsinki (Finland) and Shinshu (Japan). Depending on which samples were available, patient samples consisted of bead-purified CD4+, CD4+CD8+, CD57+ or CD56+ fractions, or of unselected PBMC. Somatic STAT5B mutation profiles obtained by deep amplicon sequencing of the same DNA used for patient TCRbeta data were integrated with the patient TCRbeta data. All TCR-sequenced material derived from peripheral blood: patient blood samples and healthy donor buffy coats. Ficoll-Hypaque gradient centrifugation was used to isolate peripheral blood mononuclear cells. The Gentra Puregene Cell and Tissue kit was used for genomic DNA extraction, and quantification was performed on a Qubit 2.0 fluorometer. This specimen comes from a study of STAT5B mutations in CD4+ large granular lymphocyte leukemia (dated by TCRdb to between 2021 and 2024). Broadly, across the study: When cryopreserved patient cells were available, CD8+ cells were removed first, and anti-CD4 microbeads were then used for selection. Flow cytometry on FACSCanto II or FACSVerse confirmed that purified fractions exceeded 95% purity among lymphocytes. The study compared the TCRbeta repertoires of patients with CD4+ T-cell large granular lymphocyte leukemia against those of healthy blood donors.

The paper as a whole reports these results and caveats: The data were not HLA-matched, and the relatively small sample size could explain the higher clonality seen in CD4+ compared with CD8+ T-LGLL. The sources of patient cells varied, and only 5 to 7 CD4-sorted patient samples were included in the clonality comparison with healthy controls. TRBV06-family usage was enriched among the top patient clones (8/27) compared with healthy controls (2/35). Each patient's main leukemic clonotypes were private, but 25% of these clonotypes showed up at low frequency in the non-leukemic repertoires of other patients. Compared with healthy CD4+ repertoires, CD4-sorted patient repertoires appeared more clonal, and this difference remained even after the putative leukemic clones were removed.

Sequencing was done on a sample of PBMCs. The sequence joins TRBV5-1 to TRBJ2-1; 7 of the junction bases match TRBD2. The sequence derives from a woman of 80 years or more with CD4+ T-cell large granular lymphocyte leukemia. This receptor has the CDR3 CASSLGGGSLGEQFF. The nucleotide sequence reads TGCGCCAGCAGCTTAGGAGGCGGGAGCCTGGGTGAGCAGTTCTTC.